This paragraph reports one T cell receptor beta chain. Libraries were prepared by immunoSEQ multiplex PCR; TCRdb keeps only in-frame clonotypes and omits some of them. The table lists 80,000 to 95,000 clones, about 90% of them singletons. The data were taken from a study of OX40 agonist ivuxolimab in advanced cancers. The CDR3 contains 14 residues. Trimming cost V 2 bases and J 7 bases, with 14 bases left between them. Germline CDR1 is KGHSH and CDR2 is LQKENI. The chain employs TRBV18 and TRBJ1-1; TRBD1 might be the D (5 bases). The receptor was derived from an adult with an advanced solid tumor such as melanoma, head and neck, liver or kidney cancer. The source material was CD4+ or CD8+ T cells sorted from blood, sampled in a trial of the OX40 agonist ivuxolimab. CDR3 sequence: CASSPIRAVYEAFF. The CDR3 DNA follows: TGTGCCAGCTCACCAATCAGGGCAGTGTATGAAGCTTTCTTT.